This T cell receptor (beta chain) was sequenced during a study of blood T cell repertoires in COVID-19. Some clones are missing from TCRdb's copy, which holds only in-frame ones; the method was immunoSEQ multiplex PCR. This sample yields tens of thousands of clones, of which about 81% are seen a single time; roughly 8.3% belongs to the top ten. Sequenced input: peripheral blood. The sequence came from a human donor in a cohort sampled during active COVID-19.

Here the CDR3 reads CASSGRAINEQFF. In nucleotides, the CDR3 is TGCGCCAGCAGCGGGAGGGCCATCAATGAGCAGTTCTTC. The chain combines TRBV10-2 with TRBJ2-1; 8 bases fit TRBD2. The V gene's germline CDR1 is WSHSY and CDR2 SAAADI. This CDR3 region has 13 residues. J lost 6 bases, V lost 6 bases, and 4 bases had no gene match.